Below, 18 T cell receptor beta chains from the same sample are listed, as sequenced in a study of regulatory T cells in long-lasting Graves disease. Time point described: newly diagnosed GD, antithyroid drugs for less than 3 months. PBMC-derived RNA was used for the TCR library. Assembly of TCR beta libraries relied on iRepertoire HTBI primers together with Arm-PCR of CDR3 regions. TCRdb recomputed calls from the multiplex PCR reads with MiXCR, one row per CDR3 protein. The sample lists hundreds of thousands of distinct CDR3 sequences; approximately 15% were seen once. These data were also reused for a study on T cells in Graves' hyperthyroidism and ophthalmopathy.

Sequenced here: peripheral blood mononuclear cells (PBMCs), sampled at new diagnosis, from a patient treated with antithyroid drugs. The receptors come from a woman aged 30 to 39 with Graves disease.

The V gene is TRBV20-1, the J gene TRBJ2-4, with D possibly matching TRBD2 (5 bases). Trimming took off 1 base at V and 8 bases at J, with 9 bases between the two ends. This CDR3 comprises 12 residues. The V gene's germline CDR1 is DFQATT and CDR2 SNEGSKA (reference sequence). The CDR3 region has the DNA TGCAGTGCTAGAGGCCCCGGGGACATTCAGTACTTC. Protein: CSARGPGDIQYF.

A few counts support this clonotype. The gene calls are TRBV19 and TRBJ1-2, with TRBD1 as a possible D gene (6 bases). The V end lost 3 bases, the J end lost 6 bases, and 11 bases lay between the germline ends. This CDR3 region has 13 residues. Per the germline V gene, CDR1 is LNHDA and CDR2 is SQIVND (reference sequence). The chain's CDR3 is CASSIFPGDGYTF. The CDR3 nucleotides read TGTGCCAGTAGTATCTTCCCAGGGGATGGCTACACCTTC.

This chain links TRBV5-6 with TRBJ1-2; 8 nucleotides align to TRBD1. From germline, CDR1 is SGHDT and CDR2 YYEEEE. V trimming: 1 base; J trimming: 4 bases; junction bases outside the gene matches: 6. This CDR3 region has 15 residues. CDR3 nucleotides: TGTGCCAGCAGCTTGTCCCGACAGGGGATCTATGGCTACACCTTC. Amino acid sequence: CASSLSRQGIYGYTF.

V usage is TRBV30 and J usage is TRBJ1-1, with TRBD1 as a possible D gene (6 bases). V was shortened by 3 bases and J by 8 bases, with 25 bases between the two germline ends. This CDR3 contains 16 residues. Germline CDR1 and CDR2: GTSNPN and SVGIG (reference sequence). The CDR3 here is CAWSVNRDWGAREAFF. The CDR3 DNA sequence: TGTGCCTGGAGCGTGAACAGGGATTGGGGGGCGAGGGAAGCTTTCTTT.

This clonotype came up many times. The chain employs TRBV10-3 and TRBJ2-7; a weak D match, TRBD2 (5 bases). This CDR3 is built from 13 residues. The V and J ends lost 5 bases and 0 bases respectively, with 8 bases between them. Looked up from germline, CDR1 is ENHRY and CDR2 is SYGVKD. The CDR3 nucleotides are TGTGCCATCAGTTTGAGGGACTCCTACGAGCAGTACTTC. Translation: CAISLRDSYEQYF.

The chain recombines TRBV9 with TRBJ1-1; D is perhaps TRBD1 (5 bases). V was cut by 0 bases and J by 9 bases, with 12 bases left in between. Germline CDR1 reads SGDLS; CDR2 reads YYNGEE. This CDR3 is built from 13 residues. The CDR3 sequence is CASSVVTGKKAFF. The CDR3 nucleotides read TGTGCCAGCAGCGTAGTTACAGGAAAAAAAGCTTTCTTT.

This clonotype was recorded a few times. The chain uses TRBV6-1 and TRBJ2-3; the match to TRBD1 covers 11 bases. Germline loops: CDR1 MNHNS, CDR2 SASEGT. The length of the CDR3 is 16 residues. V was clipped by 7 bases and J by 4 bases; unmatched bases: 10. The CDR3 spells CASIRTGGFWADTQYF. CDR3 nucleotides: TGTGCCAGCATTCGGACAGGGGGCTTCTGGGCAGATACGCAGTATTTT.

This clonotype was picked up many times. This chain joins TRBV29-1 and TRBJ1-1, with D maybe TRBD1 (5 bases). The CDR3 is 16 amino acids. The V end was cut by 6 bases, the J end by 3 bases, with 23 bases between. The germline V gene encodes CDR1 SQVTM and CDR2 ANQGSEA. CDR3 region: CSVPVGSGGSDTEAFF. Written as DNA, the CDR3 is TGCAGCGTCCCCGTAGGCTCTGGGGGATCGGACACTGAAGCTTTCTTT.

On this clonotype itself: One base away lies a much larger clone, so this may be a sequencing read error. In this CDR3 the conserved last residue, phenylalanine or tryptophan, is missing, so a read error is likely. In nucleotides, the CDR3 is TGCAGTGCTACCCCGCTTGGGGTGAGAGGCTACACCTCC. This encodes CSATPLGVRGYTS. The rearrangement uses TRBV20-1 and TRBJ1-2; no reliable D call. The CDR3 has 13 residues. The ends were cut back, 4 bases at V and 8 bases at J, with 17 bases in the middle. Germline CDR1 DFQATT, CDR2 SNEGSKA (reference sequence).

CDR3 in amino acids: CAWRLDYGYTF. In nucleotides, the CDR3 is TGTGCCTGGAGACTAGACTATGGCTACACCTTC. The chain recombines TRBV30 with TRBJ1-2; D is undetermined. V lost 3 bases to trimming and J lost 3 bases, with 5 bases between them. The CDR3 covers 11 residues. The germline gives CDR1 GTSNPN, CDR2 SVGIG (reference sequence).

This clonotype was observed many times. The genes are TRBV30 and TRBJ1-1; tentatively, D is TRBD1 (6 bases). With 4 bases removed from V and 2 bases from J, the gap between germline ends came to 11 bases. CDR1 is GTSNPN, CDR2 SVGIG, per germline (reference sequence). There are 13 residues in the CDR3. CDR3 amino acids: CAWTRQANTEAFF. Here the CDR3 DNA reads TGTGCCTGGACCCGACAGGCTAACACTGAAGCTTTCTTT. The whole variable domain, filled in from reference TRBV30 and TRBJ1-1, reads SQTIHQWPATLVQPVGSPLSLECTVEGTSNPNLYWYRQAAGRGLQLLFYSVGIGQISSEVPQNLSASRPQDRQFILSSKKLLLSDSGFYLCAWTRQANTEAFFGQGTRLTVV.

This clonotype was recorded at least ten times. The CDR3 sequence is CASTRTPSYNEQFF. CDR3 nucleotide sequence: TGCGCCAGCACGAGGACACCCTCCTACAATGAGCAGTTCTTC. This chain links TRBV5-1 with TRBJ2-1; D possibly corresponds to TRBD1 (5 bases). Germline CDR1 and CDR2: SGHRS and YFSETQ. This CDR3 has 14 residues. Deletions cut 6 bases from V and 0 bases from J, with 10 bases between.

The rearrangement uses TRBV30 and TRBJ2-5; D possibly corresponds to TRBD2 (5 bases). V gave up 1 base and J gave up 4 bases, with 16 bases separating them. The CDR3 loop spans 15 amino acids. Germline V gene sequence: CDR1 GTSNPN, CDR2 SVGIG (reference sequence). CDR3 nucleotide sequence: TGTGCCTGGAGTGCTGGGAGTGGGGTGGGAGAGACCCAGTACTTC. As protein: CAWSAGSGVGETQYF. Full variable domain (rest looked up from reference TRBV30 and TRBJ2-5): SQTIHQWPATLVQPVGSPLSLECTVEGTSNPNLYWYRQAAGRGLQLLFYSVGIGQISSEVPQNLSASRPQDRQFILSSKKLLLSDSGFYLCAWSAGSGVGETQYFGPGTRLLVL.

The chain employs TRBV20-1 and TRBJ1-4, with D perhaps TRBD1 (6 bases). The germline V and J ends were trimmed by 6 bases and 3 bases, with 14 bases remaining between them. Germline V gene sequence: CDR1 DFQATT, CDR2 SNEGSKA (reference sequence). This CDR3 spans 14 amino acids. CDR3 in amino acids: CSAPGWGPNEKLFF. Written as DNA, the CDR3 is TGCAGTGCCCCGGGCTGGGGGCCTAATGAAAAACTGTTTTTT.

There are many counts of this clonotype. This chain links TRBV28 with TRBJ1-5; D not resolved. Germline CDR1 and CDR2: MDHEN and SYDVKM. V lost 4 bases and J lost 5, with 12 bases in between. The length of the CDR3 is 14 residues. CDR3 in DNA: TGTGCCAGCAGTTACCCCCTTGGGGATCAGCCCCAGCATTTT. This encodes CASSYPLGDQPQHF.

CDR3 amino acids: CASSISLTGYSNQPQHF. The CDR3 DNA follows: TGTGCCAGTAGTATATCCCTGACAGGATATAGCAATCAGCCCCAGCATTTT. This chain uses TRBV19 with TRBJ1-5, with D maybe TRBD1 (6 bases). Per the germline V gene, CDR1 is LNHDA and CDR2 is SQIVND (reference sequence). The CDR3 extends over 17 amino acids. The V gene lost 2 bases and the J gene lost 0 bases, with 14 bases spanning the gap.

V gene TRBV7-2 combines with J gene TRBJ2-7; 8 bases line up with TRBD2. The J segment lost 1 base and the V segment lost 4 bases, leaving 12 bases of the junction unmatched. Germline values: CDR1 SGHTA, CDR2 FQGNSA. The CDR3 runs 17 residues. CDR3 loop: CASSYTQSGSSSYEQYF. CDR3 coding DNA: TGTGCCAGCAGCTACACCCAAAGCGGGAGTTCTTCCTACGAGCAGTACTTC.

The chain uses TRBV5-5 and TRBJ2-3; a weak D match, TRBD2 (6 bases). Germline V gene lookup returns CDR1 SGHKS and CDR2 YYEKEE (reference sequence). Trimming took 4 bases from V and 2 from J, leaving 11 bases between them. The CDR3 totals 14 residues. The DNA for the CDR3 is TGTGCCAGCAGCCGGGACTCCCTCACAGATACGCAGTATTTT. Its translation is CASSRDSLTDTQYF.